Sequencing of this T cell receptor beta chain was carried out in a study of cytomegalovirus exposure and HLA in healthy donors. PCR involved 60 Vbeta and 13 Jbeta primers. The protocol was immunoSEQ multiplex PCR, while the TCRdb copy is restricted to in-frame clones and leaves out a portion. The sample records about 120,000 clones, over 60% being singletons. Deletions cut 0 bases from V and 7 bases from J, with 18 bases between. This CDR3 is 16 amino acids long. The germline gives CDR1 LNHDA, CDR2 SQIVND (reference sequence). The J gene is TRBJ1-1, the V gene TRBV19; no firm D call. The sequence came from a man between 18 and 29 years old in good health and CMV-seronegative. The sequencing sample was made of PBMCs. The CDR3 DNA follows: TGTGCCAGTAGTATAGATCTATCTGAGGGCGGTATTGAAGCTTTCTTT. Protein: CASSIDLSEGGIEAFF.